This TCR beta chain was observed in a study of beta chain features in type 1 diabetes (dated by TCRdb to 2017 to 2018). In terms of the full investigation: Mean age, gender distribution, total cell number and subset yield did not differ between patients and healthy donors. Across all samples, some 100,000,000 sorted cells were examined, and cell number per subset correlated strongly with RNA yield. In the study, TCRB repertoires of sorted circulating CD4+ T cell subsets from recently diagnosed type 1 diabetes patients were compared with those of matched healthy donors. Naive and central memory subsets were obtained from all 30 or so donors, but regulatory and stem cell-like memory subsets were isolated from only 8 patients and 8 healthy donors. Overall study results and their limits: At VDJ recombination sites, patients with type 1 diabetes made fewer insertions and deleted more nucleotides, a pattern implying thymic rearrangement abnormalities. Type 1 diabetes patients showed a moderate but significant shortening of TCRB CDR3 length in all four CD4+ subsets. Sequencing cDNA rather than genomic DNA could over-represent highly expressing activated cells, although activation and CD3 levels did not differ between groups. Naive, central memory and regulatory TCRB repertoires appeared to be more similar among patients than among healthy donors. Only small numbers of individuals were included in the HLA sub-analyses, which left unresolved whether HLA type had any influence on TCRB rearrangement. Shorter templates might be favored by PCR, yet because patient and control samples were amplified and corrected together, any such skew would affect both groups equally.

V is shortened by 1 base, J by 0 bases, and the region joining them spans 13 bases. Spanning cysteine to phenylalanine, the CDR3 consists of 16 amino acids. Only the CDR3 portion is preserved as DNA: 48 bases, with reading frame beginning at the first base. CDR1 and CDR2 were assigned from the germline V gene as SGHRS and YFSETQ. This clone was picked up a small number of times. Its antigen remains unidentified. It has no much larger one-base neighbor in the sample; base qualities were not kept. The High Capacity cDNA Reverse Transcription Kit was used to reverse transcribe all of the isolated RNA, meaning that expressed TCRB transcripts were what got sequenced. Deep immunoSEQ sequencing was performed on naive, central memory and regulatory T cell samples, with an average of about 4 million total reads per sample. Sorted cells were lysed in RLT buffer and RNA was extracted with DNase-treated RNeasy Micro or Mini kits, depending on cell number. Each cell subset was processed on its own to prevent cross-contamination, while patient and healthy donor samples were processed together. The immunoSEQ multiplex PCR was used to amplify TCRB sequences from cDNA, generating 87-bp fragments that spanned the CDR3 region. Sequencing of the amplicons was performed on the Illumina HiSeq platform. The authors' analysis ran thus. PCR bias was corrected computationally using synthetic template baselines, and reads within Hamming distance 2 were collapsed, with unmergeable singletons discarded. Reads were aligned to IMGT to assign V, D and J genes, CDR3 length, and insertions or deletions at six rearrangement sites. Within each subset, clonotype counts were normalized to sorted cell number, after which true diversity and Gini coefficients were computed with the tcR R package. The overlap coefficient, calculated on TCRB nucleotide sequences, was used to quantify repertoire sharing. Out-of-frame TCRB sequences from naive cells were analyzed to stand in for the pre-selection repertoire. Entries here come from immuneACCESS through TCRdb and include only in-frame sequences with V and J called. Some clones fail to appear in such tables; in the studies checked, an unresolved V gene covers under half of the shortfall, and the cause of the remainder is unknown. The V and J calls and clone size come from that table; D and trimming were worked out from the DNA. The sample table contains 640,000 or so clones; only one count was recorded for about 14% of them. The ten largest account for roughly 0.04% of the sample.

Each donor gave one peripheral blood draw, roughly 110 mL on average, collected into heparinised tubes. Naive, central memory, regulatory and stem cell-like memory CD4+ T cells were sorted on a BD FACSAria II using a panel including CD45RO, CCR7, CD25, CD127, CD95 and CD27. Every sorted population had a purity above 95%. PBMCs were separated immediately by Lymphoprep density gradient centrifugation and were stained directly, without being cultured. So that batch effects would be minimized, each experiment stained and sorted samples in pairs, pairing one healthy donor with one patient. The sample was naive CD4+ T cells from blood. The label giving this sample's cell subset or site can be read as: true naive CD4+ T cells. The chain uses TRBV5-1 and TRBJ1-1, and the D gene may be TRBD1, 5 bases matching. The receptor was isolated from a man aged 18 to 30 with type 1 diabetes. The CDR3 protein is CASSLYGGVMNTEAFF. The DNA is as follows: TGCGCCAGCAGCTTGTACGGGGGTGTTATGAACACTGAAGCTTTCTTT.